Below, 5 T cell receptor beta chains from the same sample are listed, as sequenced in a study of Ad26.COV2.S vaccination and SARS-CoV-2 variants (TCRdb year 2021). Preparation of the library involved the immunoSEQ multiplex PCR assay. This immuneACCESS table, as held by TCRdb, lists in-frame sequences with V and J called but not all clones. Of the missing ones, under half trace to an unresolved V gene in checked studies; the others have no known cause. Across this sample there are 350,000 to 450,000 clones, with 83% seen only once. Approximately 7% of the sample is taken by the ten largest. Explained via the paper, the treatment or condition label denotes: around 19 received Ad26.COV2.S at low or high dose, single or two shots; about 5 received placebo; per-sample allocation not given. Repertoires of vaccine and placebo recipients were sequenced from samples collected on day 63 after the first injection.

Sample: peripheral blood, taken in a trial of Ad26.COV2.S vaccine versus placebo. These receptors originate from a person between 18 and 65 years old who received the Ad26.COV2.S COVID-19 vaccine or a placebo.

This rearrangement joins TRBV11-2 to TRBJ1-2; D is undetermined. There are 14 residues in the CDR3. Trimming pared 4 bases from V and 2 bases from J, leaving 11 bases between. CDR1 and CDR2 (germline): SGHAT, FQNNGV. CDR3 sequence (DNA): TGTGCCAGCAGCTACGGTAGGGTCAACTATGGCTACACCTTC. Its protein is CASSYGRVNYGYTF.

The chain couples TRBV9 to TRBJ2-2, with D perhaps TRBD1 or TRBD2 (6 bases each). There are 14 residues in the CDR3. In germline, CDR1 is SGDLS, CDR2 YYNGEE. V was cut by 0 bases and J by 6 bases, with 9 bases left in between. CDR3 DNA: TGTGCCAGCAGCGTAGTTGGGGGGCCCGGGGAGCTGTTTTTT. Translation: CASSVVGGPGELFF.

As for this clone: The junction differs from germline at one of its ends, possibly a read error. This chain uses TRBV6-5 with TRBJ2-1; D assignment may be TRBD1 or TRBD2 (6 bases each). Germline assignment: CDR1 MNHEY and CDR2 SVGAGI. The CDR3 runs to 15 residues. DNA of the CDR3: TGTGCCGGAGAGGGGGGAGGAGTCCCTTACAACGAGCAGTTCTTC. Protein: CAGEGGGVPYNEQFF.

The chain is built from TRBV12-3 or TRBV12-4 and TRBJ1-5, with D uncertain. Trimming took off 5 bases at V and 4 bases at J, with 9 bases between the two ends. This CDR3 spans 13 amino acids. CDR3 sequence (DNA): TGTGCCAGCAGTAACGACATTAATCAGCCCCAGCATTTT. Its protein is CASSNDINQPQHF.

The rearrangement links TRBV7-2 to TRBJ1-2; D unclear. Germline lookup yields CDR1 SGHTA and CDR2 FQGNSA. The CDR3 totals 15 residues. Between the trimmed V and J ends, which lost 1 base and 6 bases, there was a span of 15 bases. CDR3 protein: CASSLGWQIADGYTF. In DNA, the CDR3 is TGTGCCAGCAGCTTAGGCTGGCAAATAGCGGATGGCTACACCTTC.